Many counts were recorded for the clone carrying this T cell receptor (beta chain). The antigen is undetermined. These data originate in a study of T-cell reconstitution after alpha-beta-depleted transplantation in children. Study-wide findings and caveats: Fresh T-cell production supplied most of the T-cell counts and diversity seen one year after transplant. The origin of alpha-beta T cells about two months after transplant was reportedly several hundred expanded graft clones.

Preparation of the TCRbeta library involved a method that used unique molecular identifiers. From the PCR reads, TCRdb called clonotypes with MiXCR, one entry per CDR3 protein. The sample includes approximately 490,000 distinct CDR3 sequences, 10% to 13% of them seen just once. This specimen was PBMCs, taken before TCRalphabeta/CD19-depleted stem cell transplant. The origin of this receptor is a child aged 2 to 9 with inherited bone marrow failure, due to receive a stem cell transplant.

This CDR3 reads CASSPTGGAWQQYF. The CDR3 DNA is TGTGCCAGCAGCCCTACAGGGGGCGCTTGGCAGCAGTACTTC. The chain couples TRBV12-3 or TRBV12-4 to TRBJ2-7; TRBD1 matches 9 bases. Trimming took 6 bases from V and 8 from J; bases not matched to a gene: 11. CDR3 length equals 14 residues.